This TCR beta chain was captured by sequencing in a study of T-cell memory formation after mild COVID-19. Regarding the study as a whole: Nothing confirmed that second-wave clones peaking on day 37 were specific for SARS-CoV-2.

This clonotype has just a few counts. The antigen is unknown. Per germline, CDR1 MNHEY and CDR2 SVGEGT. This CDR3 is built from 15 residues. Trimming left V 5 bases short and J 4 bases short, with 17 bases between. TCRdb analysed the 5' RACE reads with MiXCR anew, one entry per CDR3 protein. The sample records under 300,000 distinct CDR3 sequences, roughly 8% being singletons. Sequencing was performed on PBMCs or a T cell subset sorted from them (not recorded which). The V and J genes are TRBV6-2 or TRBV6-3 and TRBJ1-2; D gene uncertain. The TCR originated in a man aged 18 to 30 who had mild COVID-19 (a few samples of this study predate the infection). Cell type and time point are not known. CDR3 region: CASSPRGGSLYGYTF. DNA for the CDR3: TGTGCCAGCAGTCCTAGAGGTGGATCCCTCTATGGCTACACCTTC.